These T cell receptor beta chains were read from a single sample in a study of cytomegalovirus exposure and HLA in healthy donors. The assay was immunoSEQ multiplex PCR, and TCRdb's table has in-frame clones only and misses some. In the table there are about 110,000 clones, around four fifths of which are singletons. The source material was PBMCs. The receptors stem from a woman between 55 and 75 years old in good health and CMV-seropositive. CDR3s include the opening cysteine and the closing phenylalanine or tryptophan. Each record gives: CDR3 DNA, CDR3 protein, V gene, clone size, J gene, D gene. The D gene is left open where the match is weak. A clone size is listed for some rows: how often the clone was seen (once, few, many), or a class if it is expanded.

TGCGCCAGCAGCAGGGGACTAGCGGGACACTCCTACAATGAGCAGTTCTTC | CASSRGLAGHSYNEQFF | TRBV5-1 | - | TRBJ2-1 | TRBD2
TGTGCCAGCAGTCTACTTATGGGCGTACGTTACGAGCAGTACTTC | CASSLLMGVRYEQYF | TRBV27 | - | TRBJ2-7 | -
TGTGCCAGCAGCCAACGACAGGGGGCTGGAAACACCATATATTTT | CASSQRQGAGNTIYF | TRBV4-2 | - | TRBJ1-3 | TRBD1
TGTGCCAGCAGCGTCGACAGGGGGCGCGTTGAGACCCAGTACTTC | CASSVDRGRVETQYF | TRBV9 | - | TRBJ2-5 | TRBD1
TGTGCCAGCTCCGCTAGGGAGACCCAGTACTTC | CASSARETQYF | TRBV18 | - | TRBJ2-5 | -
TGTGCCAGCTCCTCTAGCGGAATTAGCACAGATACGCAGTATTTT | CASSSSGISTDTQYF | TRBV7-9 | few | TRBJ2-3 | TRBD2
TGTGCCAGCCGGGGGTGGGCTAATGAAAAACTGTTTTTT | CASRGWANEKLFF | TRBV27 | - | TRBJ1-4 | -
TGTTCCAGCAGCTTAGTTTCAGGGGCCTACGAGCAGTACTTC | CSSSLVSGAYEQYF | TRBV7-9 | - | TRBJ2-7 | -
TGTGCCAGCAGTACACCGGGACTAGCGGGAGGGGCAGTCTACAATGAGCAGTTCTTC | CASSTPGLAGGAVYNEQFF | TRBV6-4 | - | TRBJ2-1 | TRBD2
TGTGCCAGTCGCCGGGAGGGTAGCACAGATACGCAGTATTTT | CASRREGSTDTQYF | TRBV19 | - | TRBJ2-3 | TRBD2
TGTGCCAGCATCGGGGGACAGGTTAATTCACCCCTCCACTTT | CASIGGQVNSPLHF | TRBV2 | - | TRBJ1-6 | TRBD1
TGTGCCAGCTGTGGGACTAGCGGGAGTTGTGAGCAGTTCTTC | CASCGTSGSCEQFF | TRBV6-1 | - | TRBJ2-1 | TRBD2
TGTGCCAGTAGTGTCCTCGGGGGGCTTCTCGAGACCCAGTACTTC | CASSVLGGLLETQYF | TRBV19 | - | TRBJ2-5 | -
TGTGCCAGCAGACCGAAGAGCTCCTACAATGAGCAGTTCTTC | CASRPKSSYNEQFF | TRBV2 | - | TRBJ2-1 | -
TGTGCCAGTCGACCGCCGGACTACGTGAATGAGCAGTTCTTC | CASRPPDYVNEQFF | TRBV28 | - | TRBJ2-1 | -
TGTGCCAGCAGTTCCCCCATGTTGCTCTTAGCGGGAGAGCAGTATTTT | CASSSPMLLLAGEQYF | TRBV28 | - | TRBJ2-3 | TRBD2
TGTGCCAGCTCGCCGGGGCGACAGGGGATTTACGAGCAGTACTTC | CASSPGRQGIYEQYF | TRBV18 | - | TRBJ2-7 | TRBD1
TGTGCCAGCAGCGTAGTGGGGACTATGAGGGCCACAGATACGCAGTATTTT | CASSVVGTMRATDTQYF | TRBV9 | - | TRBJ2-3 | TRBD2